A single sample is the source of the 2 T cell receptor beta chains below, sequenced in a study of cytomegalovirus exposure and HLA in healthy donors. PCR amplification relied on 60 Vbeta primers (plus 13 Jbeta primers). This table comes from immunoSEQ multiplex PCR, and its TCRdb copy is limited to in-frame clones, with some not included. The sample yields about 130,000 clones, less than 85% seen once. The sequenced sample was PBMCs. The receptors shown here come from a man aged 35 to 55 in good health and CMV-seronegative.

The chain employs TRBV7-9 and TRBJ2-7, with 10 positions matching TRBD1. J gave up 3 bases and V 4 bases, and 9 bases lay outside the gene matches. Germline CDR1 and CDR2: SEHNR and FQNEAQ (reference sequence). The CDR3 is made up of 16 amino acids. The CDR3 spells CASSSAPGQGYYEQYF. CDR3 DNA: TGTGCCAGCAGCTCCGCACCGGGACAGGGGTACTACGAGCAGTACTTC.

V is TRBV5-4 and J is TRBJ2-5, with no clear D. The CDR3 extends over 13 amino acids. CDR1 and CDR2 from the germline V gene are SGHNT and YYREEE (reference sequence). The V gene lost 2 bases and the J gene lost 3 bases, with 8 bases spanning the gap. This CDR3 reads CASSFRMEETQYF. In DNA form, the CDR3 reads TGTGCCAGCAGCTTTAGAATGGAAGAGACCCAGTACTTC.